This T cell receptor (beta chain) was sequenced during a study of blood T cell repertoires in COVID-19. Germline-derived CDR1 and CDR2 are SGHDT and YYEEEE. V lost 3 bases to trimming and J lost 6 bases; unmatched junction nucleotides: 18. The CDR3 runs 18 residues. Profiled with immunoSEQ multiplex PCR; TCRdb holds only in-frame clones, not every one. This sample has about 270,000 clones, with approximately 86% found just once. Sequencing input: peripheral blood. This chain uses TRBV5-6 with TRBJ1-5; 7 bases match TRBD1. The source is a woman in her 50s with active or convalescent COVID-19. The DNA for the CDR3 is TGTGCCAGCAGCTCTGCGGGGACAAGGGGGCGCGTGGGTCAGCCCCAGCATTTT. It specifies CASSSAGTRGRVGQPQHF. The variable domain in full, with the rest retrieved from reference TRBV5-6 and TRBJ1-5, is DAGVTQSPTHLIKTRGQQVTLRCSPKSGHDTVSWYQQALGQGPQFIFQYYEEEERQRGNFPDRFSGHQFPNYSSELNVNALLLGDSALYLCASSSAGTRGRVGQPQHFGDGTRLSIL.